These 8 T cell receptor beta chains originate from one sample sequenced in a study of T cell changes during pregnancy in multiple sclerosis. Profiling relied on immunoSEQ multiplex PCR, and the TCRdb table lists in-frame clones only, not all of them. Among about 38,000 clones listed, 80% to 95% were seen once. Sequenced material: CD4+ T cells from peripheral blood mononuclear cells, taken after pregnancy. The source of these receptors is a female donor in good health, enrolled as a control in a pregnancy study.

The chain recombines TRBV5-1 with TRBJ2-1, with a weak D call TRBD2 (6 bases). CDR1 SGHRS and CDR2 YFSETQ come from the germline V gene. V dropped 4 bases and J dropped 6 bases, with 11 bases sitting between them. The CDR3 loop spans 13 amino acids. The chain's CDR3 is CASSPLASNEQFF. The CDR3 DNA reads TGCGCCAGCAGCCCCCTAGCGAGCAATGAGCAGTTCTTC.

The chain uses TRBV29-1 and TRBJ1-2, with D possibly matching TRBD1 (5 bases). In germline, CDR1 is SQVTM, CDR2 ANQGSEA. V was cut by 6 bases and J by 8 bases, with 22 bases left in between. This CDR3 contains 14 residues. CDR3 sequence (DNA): TGCAGCGTGGGGACCGGAAACCCTGCGGGAGGCTACACCTTC. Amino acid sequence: CSVGTGNPAGGYTF.

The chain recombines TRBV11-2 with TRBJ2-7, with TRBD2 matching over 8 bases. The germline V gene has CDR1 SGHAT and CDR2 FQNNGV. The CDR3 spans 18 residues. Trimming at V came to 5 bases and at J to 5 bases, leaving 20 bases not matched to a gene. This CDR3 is CASSPGGGLAGTSDEQYF. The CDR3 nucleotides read TGTGCCAGCAGCCCCGGAGGGGGTTTAGCGGGAACGAGCGACGAGCAGTACTTC.

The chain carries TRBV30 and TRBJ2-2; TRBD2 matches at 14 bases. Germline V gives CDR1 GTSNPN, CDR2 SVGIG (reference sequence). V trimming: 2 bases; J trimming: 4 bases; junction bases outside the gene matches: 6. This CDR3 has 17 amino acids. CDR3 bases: TGTGCCTGGAGTAGACTAGCGGGAGGGCTAGGCACCGGGGAGCTGTTTTTT. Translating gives CAWSRLAGGLGTGELFF.

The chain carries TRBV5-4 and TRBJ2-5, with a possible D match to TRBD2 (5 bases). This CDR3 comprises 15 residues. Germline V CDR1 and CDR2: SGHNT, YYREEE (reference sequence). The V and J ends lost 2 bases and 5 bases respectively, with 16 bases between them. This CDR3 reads CASSLRLGGEETQYF. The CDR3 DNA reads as TGTGCCAGCAGCTTACGCCTAGGAGGAGAGGAGACCCAGTACTTC.

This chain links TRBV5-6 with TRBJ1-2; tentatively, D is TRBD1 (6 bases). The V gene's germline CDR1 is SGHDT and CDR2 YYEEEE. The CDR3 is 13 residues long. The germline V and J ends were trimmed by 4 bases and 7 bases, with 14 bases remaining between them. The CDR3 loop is CASSGRGGGGYTF. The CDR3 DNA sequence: TGTGCCAGCAGCGGCCGAGGGGGGGGTGGCTACACCTTC. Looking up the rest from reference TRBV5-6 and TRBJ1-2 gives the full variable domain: DAGVTQSPTHLIKTRGQQVTLRCSPKSGHDTVSWYQQALGQGPQFIFQYYEEEERQRGNFPDRFSGHQFPNYSSELNVNALLLGDSALYLCASSGRGGGGYTFGSGTRLTVV.

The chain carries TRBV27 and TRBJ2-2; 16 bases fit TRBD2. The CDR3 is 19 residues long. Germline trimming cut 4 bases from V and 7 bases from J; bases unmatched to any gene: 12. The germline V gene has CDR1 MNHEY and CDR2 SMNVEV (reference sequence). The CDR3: CASSSLGLAGGHLSGELFF. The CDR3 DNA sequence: TGTGCCAGCAGTTCCCTGGGACTAGCGGGGGGGCATCTTAGCGGGGAGCTGTTTTTT.

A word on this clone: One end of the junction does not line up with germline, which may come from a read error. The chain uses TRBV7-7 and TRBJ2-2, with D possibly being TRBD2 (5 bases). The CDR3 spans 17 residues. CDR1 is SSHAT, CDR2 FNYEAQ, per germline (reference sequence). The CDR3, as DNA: TGTGCTAGCAGCTTAGTAGGTTCGGCGGGGAACACCGGGGAGCTGTTTTTT. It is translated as CASSLVGSAGNTGELFF.